This TCR beta chain derives from a study of blood T cell repertoires in COVID-19. Overall study: Acute and convalescent COVID-19 specimens originated in the United States, Italy and Spain. Sample material is recorded as cDNA or gDNA derived from T cells, B-cell-depleted T cells, or PBMCs.

V shed 9 bases and J 1 base; nucleotides not matched to a gene: 11. The CDR3 sequence is 17 residues long. From germline, CDR1 is SGHDT and CDR2 YYEEEE. Methods used by the authors: Amplification from reference gene primers served as the basis for estimated nucleated cell counts. Repertoires were generated with immunoSEQ multiplex PCR, while TCRdb's copy carries only in-frame clones and drops some. The V and J calls and clone size come from that table; D and trimming were worked out from the DNA. The sample lists 140,000 to 150,000 clones, around 80% seen once, with 16% in the top ten. Sequencing was carried out using peripheral blood. The receptor's source is a man between 45 and 60 years old with acute or convalescent COVID-19. The chain joins TRBV5-6 to TRBJ2-6; 9 nucleotides match TRBD1. The CDR3 here is CATNAGQGLSGANVLTF. The CDR3 nucleotides are TGTGCCACCAACGCGGGACAGGGACTTTCTGGGGCCAACGTCCTGACTTTC. The full variable domain, its missing parts supplied by reference TRBV5-6 and TRBJ2-6, is DAGVTQSPTHLIKTRGQQVTLRCSPKSGHDTVSWYQQALGQGPQFIFQYYEEEERQRGNFPDRFSGHQFPNYSSELNVNALLLGDSALYLCATNAGQGLSGANVLTFGAGSRLTVL.